This is a list of T cell receptor beta chains from one sample in a study of blood T cells in healthy people across ages. TCRdb reanalysed the 5' RACE reads using MiXCR and keeps one entry per CDR3 protein. In the table there are roughly 1,800,000 distinct CDR3 sequences, roughly 50% of which are singletons. The sample taken for sequencing was blood. These receptors were taken from a woman between 40 and 50 years old in good health. The CDR3 runs from the conserved cysteine through the conserved F or W. The order of the fields is V gene, CDR3 protein.

v_call: TRBV5-1
cdr3_aa: CASSSNRDQINEQFF

v_call: TRBV3-1
cdr3_aa: CASSQGGGGSSYEQYF

v_call: TRBV5-1
cdr3_aa: CASSLEGDDYGYTF

v_call: TRBV6-5
cdr3_aa: CASSEGRLLSQYF

v_call: TRBV3-1
cdr3_aa: CASSQEQGGREKLFF

v_call: TRBV18
cdr3_aa: CASSPPLASESDTQYF

v_call: TRBV29-1
cdr3_aa: CSVGSPGGLSTDTQYF

v_call: TRBV7-2
cdr3_aa: CASSLVLGGSLLGDYEQYF

v_call: TRBV7-3
cdr3_aa: CASSPRWRGPPNNEQFF

v_call: TRBV20-1
cdr3_aa: CSARDALVPSYEQYF

v_call: TRBV15
cdr3_aa: CATRGVGTGYQPQHF

v_call: TRBV18
cdr3_aa: CASSPPSGAPSGTQYF

v_call: TRBV20-1
cdr3_aa: CSARVTGGNNSPLHF

v_call: TRBV6-2/TRBV6-3
cdr3_aa: CASSLIREVEQYF

v_call: TRBV7-6
cdr3_aa: CASSRGLAVTDTQYF

v_call: TRBV6-6
cdr3_aa: CARETGNQETQYF

v_call: TRBV20-1
cdr3_aa: CSAGRDSNSPLHF

v_call: TRBV11-2
cdr3_aa: CASSLGSGQLNTEAFF

v_call: TRBV2
cdr3_aa: CASSAPLNTEAFF

v_call: TRBV9
cdr3_aa: CASSAGTGTTYEQYF

v_call: TRBV7-2
cdr3_aa: CASSLDRGRNGYTF

v_call: TRBV7-2
cdr3_aa: CASSLARQRGGRETQYF

v_call: TRBV13
cdr3_aa: CASSLMGRGRAYTYEQYF

v_call: TRBV19
cdr3_aa: CASSISWGRSYNEQFF

v_call: TRBV20-1
cdr3_aa: CSARGGDTRVRDTQYF

v_call: TRBV27
cdr3_aa: CASSLLAGAPSYEQYF

v_call: TRBV6-5
cdr3_aa: CASSYWTYGPPLHF

v_call: TRBV2
cdr3_aa: CASSERTSVYDEQFF

v_call: TRBV12-3/TRBV12-4
cdr3_aa: CASSLRGNSGANVLTF

v_call: TRBV7-2
cdr3_aa: CASSLAGFNQPQHF

v_call: TRBV5-1
cdr3_aa: CASRRDSATDTQYF

v_call: TRBV4-2
cdr3_aa: CASSQEQVAYEQYF

v_call: TRBV20-1
cdr3_aa: CSAIAPGQGPYEQYF

v_call: TRBV2
cdr3_aa: CASRKEATARTEAFF

v_call: TRBV18
cdr3_aa: CASSPRNVNEQFF

v_call: TRBV19
cdr3_aa: CASSSQGASDGYTF

v_call: TRBV6-2/TRBV6-3
cdr3_aa: CASSYGTGVTYEQYF

v_call: TRBV7-2
cdr3_aa: CASSLSNDNEQFF

v_call: TRBV20-1
cdr3_aa: CSVPRGGSGYTF

v_call: TRBV29-1
cdr3_aa: CSVEPRERAEQFF

v_call: TRBV20-1
cdr3_aa: CSARKKGGWYGYTF

v_call: TRBV20-1
cdr3_aa: CSARAPLGGDETQYF

v_call: TRBV9
cdr3_aa: CASSVASGKYNEQYF

v_call: TRBV7-2
cdr3_aa: CASSARTGSLNTEAFF

v_call: TRBV7-2
cdr3_aa: CASSRTGTTNEKLFF

v_call: TRBV18
cdr3_aa: CASSPPDGTDTQYF

v_call: TRBV7-9
cdr3_aa: CASSLVGGADGYTF

v_call: TRBV11-2
cdr3_aa: CASGAPLYEQYF

v_call: TRBV28
cdr3_aa: CASIRGWSRDNEQFF